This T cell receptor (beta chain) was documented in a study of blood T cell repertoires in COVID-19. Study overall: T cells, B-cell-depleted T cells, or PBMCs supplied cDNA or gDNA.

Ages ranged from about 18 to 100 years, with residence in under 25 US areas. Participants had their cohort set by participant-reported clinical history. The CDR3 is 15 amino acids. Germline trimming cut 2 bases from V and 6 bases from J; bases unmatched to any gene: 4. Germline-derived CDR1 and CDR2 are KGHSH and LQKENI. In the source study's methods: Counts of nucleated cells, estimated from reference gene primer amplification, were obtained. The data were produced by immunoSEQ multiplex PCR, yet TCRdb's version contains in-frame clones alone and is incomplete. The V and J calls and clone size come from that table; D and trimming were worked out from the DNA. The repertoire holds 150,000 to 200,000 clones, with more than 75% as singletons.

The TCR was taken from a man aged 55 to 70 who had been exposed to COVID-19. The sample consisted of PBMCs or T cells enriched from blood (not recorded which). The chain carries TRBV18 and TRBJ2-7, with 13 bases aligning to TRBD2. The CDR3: CASSPSLAGGGEQYF. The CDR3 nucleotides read TGTGCCAGCTCACCATCACTAGCGGGAGGGGGCGAGCAGTACTTC. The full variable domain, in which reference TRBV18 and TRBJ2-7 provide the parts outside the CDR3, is NAGVMQNPRHLVRRRGQEARLRCSPMKGHSHVYWYRQLPEEGLKFMVYLQKENIIDESGMPKERFSAEFPKEGPSILRIQQVVRGDSAAYFCASSPSLAGGGEQYFGPGTRLTVT.